The TCR beta chain under discussion was sequenced for a study of shared clonotypes between healthy human individuals. Trimming left V 1 base short and J 4 bases short, with 19 bases between. The CDR3 covers 17 residues. Looked up from germline, CDR1 is SGHTA and CDR2 is FQGNSA. Assay: immunoSEQ multiplex PCR; the TCRdb copy retains only in-frame clones and omits some. This table holds about 820,000 clones, approximately 92% found once. Positive CCR7 selection of CD45RO-negative cells yielded the naive CD8 cells, and terminally differentiated effector memory CD45RA+ cells were excluded. The specimen was naive CD8+ T cells sorted from blood. This sequence originates from a man younger than 45 in good health. This rearrangement joins TRBV7-2 to TRBJ2-5; D is possibly TRBD2 (6 bases). Here the CDR3 reads CASSLEFWRRRGETQYF. In DNA, the CDR3 is TGTGCCAGCAGCTTAGAATTTTGGCGGCGGCGGGGAGAGACCCAGTACTTC.